A selection of T cell receptor beta chains follows, all from one sample in a study of T cell responses to AZD1222 COVID-19 vaccine. Sequenced by immunoSEQ multiplex PCR; TCRdb stores in-frame clones only, minus some. The data show 130,000 to 150,000 clones, with 93% seen just once and approximately 2.1% held by the top ten. Here the sequenced sample was peripheral blood, taken on day 0 of AZD1222 vaccination. The receptors shown here come from an adult in good health. Both conserved end residues are trimmed from each CDR3.

v_gene	j_gene	CDR3aa
TRBV13	TRBJ1-1	ASSLRGPRGTEAF
TRBV2	TRBJ2-7	ASSLWVGLGV
TRBV2	TRBJ2-7	ASSDDRGEQY
TRBV25-1	TRBJ1-4	ASSESGTGGKLF
TRBV3-1/TRBV3-2	TRBJ1-3	ASSHKTSGNTIY
TRBV10-3	TRBJ2-7	AISELAGDSYEQY
TRBV7-8	TRBJ1-2	ASRNSGRTNYGYT
TRBV5-4	TRBJ1-1	ASSLSDSYTEAF
TRBV10-3	TRBJ2-1	AISEWGSGVRGDNEQF
TRBV3-1/TRBV3-2	TRBJ2-7	ASSQVRTGGEQY
TRBV19	TRBJ1-1	ATQLFRDTRGNTEAF
TRBV5-4	TRBJ2-3	ASSLERTDTQY
TRBV24-1	TRBJ1-5	ATSDLPGSKSEQPQH
TRBV6-5	TRBJ1-1	ASSTRWGNTEAF
TRBV10-2	TRBJ1-2	ASSDSRGNGYT
TRBV19	TRBJ1-1	ASRWGSTEAF
TRBV19	TRBJ1-1	ASSKVGTGGNTEAF
TRBV29-1	TRBJ2-1	SVRNRGQENEQF
TRBV5-6	TRBJ2-5	ASRPGQGIPGDLETQY
TRBV4-2	TRBJ1-4	ASSQDGDSFGKLF
TRBV11-2	TRBJ2-7	ASSNRDRGPYEQY
TRBV5-6	TRBJ1-1	ASSPPTTENTEAF
TRBV10-3	TRBJ1-1	AISELGGTEAF
TRBV4-1	TRBJ1-4	ASSQVFGEEKLF
TRBV9	TRBJ2-5	ASSAPSGQETQY
TRBV6-6	TRBJ1-4	ASKVGNEKLF
TRBV10-3	TRBJ2-7	AISATEAYEQY
TRBV12-5	TRBJ1-5	ASGLDLGIGQPQH
TRBV7-6	TRBJ2-3	ASTLTGGTDTQY
TRBV7-9	TRBJ1-2	ASSLYDVNYGYT
TRBV25-1	TRBJ2-5	ASSEHDSQETQY